These 15 T cell receptor beta chains came from one sample sequenced in a study of blood T cells in healthy people across ages. Sample-barcoded 5' priming and a J-beta primer mix drove a second PCR of roughly 6 to 12 cycles. Via MiXCR, TCRdb re-called the 5' RACE reads, giving one row per CDR3 protein. The sample contains 1.5 million to 1.8 million distinct CDR3 sequences, under 55% of which appear only once. Sequenced input: blood. The receptors derive from a woman aged 18-30 years in good health.

The rearrangement links TRBV7-2 to TRBJ2-7; weak D call: TRBD2 (6 bases). V was trimmed by 0 bases and J by 6 bases, leaving 15 bases between them. This CDR3 spans 15 amino acids. Germline V gives CDR1 SGHTA, CDR2 FQGNSA. As DNA, the CDR3 is TGTGCCAGCAGCTTAGCGTGGGGGGTCGTCAGCGAGCAGTACTTC. Residues: CASSLAWGVVSEQYF.

V is TRBV27 and J is TRBJ2-1; TRBD1 is a possible D gene (6 bases). The CDR3 has 14 amino acids. Germline CDR1 is MNHEY and CDR2 is SMNVEV (reference sequence). Trimming pared 5 bases from V and 6 bases from J, leaving 14 bases between. The DNA of the CDR3 is TGTGCCAGCAGTGCGACAGGTCTGGGCAATGAGCAGTTCTTC. Amino acid sequence: CASSATGLGNEQFF.

In this sample, this clonotype turned up a few times. The V gene is TRBV11-2, the J gene TRBJ2-7, with a weak D call TRBD1 (5 bases). CDR1 and CDR2 (germline): SGHAT, FQNNGV. The CDR3 covers 12 residues. The V end lost 0 bases, the J end lost 11 bases, and 11 bases lay between the germline ends. The CDR3 bases are TGTGCCAGCAGCTTAGATCGACAGATCGAGTACTTC. Encoded protein: CASSLDRQIEYF.

With respect to this clonotype: At one end, the junction sequence differs from germline, possibly due to a read error. The chain is built from TRBV2 and TRBJ2-1; TRBD2 aligns across 7 bases. The CDR3 consists of 11 residues. Germline CDR1 SNHLY, CDR2 FYNNEI. As DNA, the CDR3 is TGCGGGACTAAAAAGTACAATGAGCAGTTCTTC. Translation: CGTKKYNEQFF. Full variable domain (missing parts from reference TRBV2 and TRBJ2-1): EPEVTQTPSHQVTQMGQEVILRCVPISNHLYFYWYRQILGQKVEFLVSFYNNEISEKSEIFDDQFSVERPDGSNFTLKIRSTKLEDSAMYFCGTKKYNEQFFGPGTRLTVL.

The chain has TRBV4-1 and TRBJ2-7, with unresolved D. Germline CDR1 MGHRA, CDR2 YSYEKL. This CDR3 region has 15 residues. V was trimmed by 0 bases and J by 2 bases, leaving 11 bases between them. CDR3 region: CASSQEEWRPYEQYF. CDR3 coding DNA: TGCGCCAGCAGCCAAGAAGAATGGCGTCCCTACGAGCAGTACTTC.

This clonotype was seen a few times. The chain links TRBV18 to TRBJ1-2, with TRBD1 identical over 9 bases. The CDR3 extends over 17 amino acids. Per germline, CDR1 KGHSH and CDR2 LQKENI. V lost 4 bases to trimming and J lost 2 bases; unmatched junction nucleotides: 11. CDR3 nucleotide sequence: TGTGCCAGCTCACTATCCGGAGGGACAGGGCCGAACTATGGCTACACCTTC. Translating gives CASSLSGGTGPNYGYTF.

This rearrangement joins TRBV6-2 or TRBV6-3 to TRBJ2-7, with 11 bases identical to TRBD1. Germline-derived CDR1 and CDR2 are MNHEY and SVGEGT. The CDR3 has 16 amino acids. V lost 6 bases, J lost 7 bases, and 14 bases stayed unmatched. CDR3 DNA: TGTGCCAGCAGCCCCCCCAGCGGACAGGGGGCCGATGAGCAGTACTTC. Its protein product is CASSPPSGQGADEQYF.

This sequence joins TRBV20-1 and TRBJ2-1; 8 nucleotides agree with TRBD2. V gave up 5 bases and J gave up 5 bases; unmatched junction bases: 5. This CDR3 spans 13 amino acids. In germline, CDR1 is DFQATT, CDR2 SNEGSKA (reference sequence). The CDR3 region has the DNA TGCAGTGCTCACGGGACTAGTCACAATGAGCAGTTCTTC. Translation gives CSAHGTSHNEQFF.

This clonotype was picked up a small number of times. The J gene is TRBJ2-7, the V gene TRBV9; 8 bases fit TRBD1. V lost 4 bases to trimming and J lost 2 bases; unmatched junction nucleotides: 5. Per the germline V gene, CDR1 is SGDLS and CDR2 is YYNGEE. CDR3 size: 14 residues. The CDR3 DNA reads TGTGCCAGCAGCCCCATGACAGGGGCCTACGAGCAGTACTTC. It yields the protein CASSPMTGAYEQYF.

The chain is built from TRBV7-2 and TRBJ2-7; 10 bases are shared with TRBD1. The CDR3 is 14 residues long. The germline CDR1 and CDR2 sequences are SGHTA and FQGNSA. J gave up 6 bases and V 6 bases, and 8 bases lay outside the gene matches. The CDR3 protein is CASSFDRGRSEQYF. CDR3 sequence (DNA): TGTGCCAGCAGTTTCGACAGGGGGCGCAGCGAGCAGTACTTC.

The CDR3 bases are TGTGCCAGCAGTTTAAGCTTCTCCTACAATGAGCAGTACTTC. This sequence encodes CASSLSFSYNEQYF. The chain employs TRBV27 and TRBJ2-1; D unresolved. With the DNA end fitting TRBJ2-7 better, the J assignment may be wrong. This CDR3 is built from 14 residues. The germline gives CDR1 MNHEY, CDR2 SMNVEV (reference sequence).

This clonotype was seen a single time. This chain links TRBV7-9 with TRBJ2-1; 9 bases fit TRBD2. V lost 6 bases, J lost 6 bases, and 6 bases stayed unmatched. In germline, CDR1 is SEHNR, CDR2 FQNEAQ (reference sequence). The CDR3 totals 14 residues. CDR3 loop: CASSASGVPNEQFF. For the CDR3, the DNA is TGTGCCAGCAGTGCTAGCGGGGTTCCCAATGAGCAGTTCTTC. Full variable domain (remainder filled in from reference TRBV7-9 and TRBJ2-1): DTGVSQNPRHKITKRGQNVTFRCDPISEHNRLYWYRQTLGQGPEFLTYFQNEAQLEKSRLLSDRFSAERPKGSFSTLEIQRTEQGDSAMYLCASSASGVPNEQFFGPGTRLTVL.

In regard to this clonotype: Sequence at one end of the junction differs from germline and may be a read error. The rearrangement uses TRBV12-3 or TRBV12-4 and TRBJ2-1; D might be TRBD1 (5 bases). The CDR3 runs 16 residues. The CDR3 DNA sequence: TGTGCCAGCAGTTCTCTGGGGCAGTCGTGGTACAACGAGCAGTTCTTC. This sequence encodes CASSSLGQSWYNEQFF.

This chain links TRBV6-5 with TRBJ2-7; D not resolved. Per germline, CDR1 MNHEY and CDR2 SVGAGI. V lost 4 bases and J 3 bases, leaving 13 bases between the germline ends. This CDR3 spans 14 amino acids. The CDR3 protein is CASSWAPASYEQYF. The DNA for the CDR3 is TGTGCCAGCAGTTGGGCACCGGCGAGCTACGAGCAGTACTTC.

The rearrangement joins TRBV9 to TRBJ2-4; 12 nucleotides line up with TRBD2. Gene TRBJ2-7 matches the end of the DNA better, so the J call may be wrong. Germline CDR1 SGDLS, CDR2 YYNGEE. This CDR3 is built from 15 residues. The DNA for the CDR3 is TGTGCCAGCTCCCGGACTAGCGGGGCTTCCCACGAGCAGTACTTC. Amino acids: CASSRTSGASHEQYF.